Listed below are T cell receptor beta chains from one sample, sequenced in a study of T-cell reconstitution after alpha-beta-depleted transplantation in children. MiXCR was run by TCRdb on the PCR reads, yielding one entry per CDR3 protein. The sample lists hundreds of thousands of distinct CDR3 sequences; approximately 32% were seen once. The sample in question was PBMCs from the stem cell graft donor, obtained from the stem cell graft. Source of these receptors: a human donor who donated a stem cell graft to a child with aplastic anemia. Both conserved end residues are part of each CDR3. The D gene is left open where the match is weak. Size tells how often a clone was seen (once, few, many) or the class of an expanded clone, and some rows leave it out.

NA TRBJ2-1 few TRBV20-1 CSARDSRGHNEQFF TGCAGTGCTAGAGATTCTAGGGGACACAATGAGCAGTTCTTC
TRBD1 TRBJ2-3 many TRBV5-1 CASSIRTGARVAPDTQYF TGCGCCAGCAGCATACGGACAGGGGCCCGGGTGGCCCCAGATACGCAGTATTTT
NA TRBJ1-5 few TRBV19 CASRINSNQPQHF TGTGCCAGTAGGATTAACAGCAATCAGCCCCAGCATTTT
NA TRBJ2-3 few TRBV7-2 CASSLELDTQYF TGTGCCAGCAGCTTAGAGTTGGATACGCAGTATTTT
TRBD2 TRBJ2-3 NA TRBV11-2 CASSLSGTSGRQTDTQYF TGTGCCAGCAGCTTATCCGGGACTAGCGGGAGACAAACAGATACGCAGTATTTT
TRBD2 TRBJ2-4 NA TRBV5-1 CASSLPGGVAKNIQYF TGCGCCAGCAGCCTACCCGGGGGGGTAGCCAAAAACATTCAGTACTTC
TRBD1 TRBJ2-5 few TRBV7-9 CASSLGQGSAETQYF TGTGCCAGCAGCTTAGGACAGGGGAGCGCAGAGACCCAGTACTTC
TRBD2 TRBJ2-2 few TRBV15 CATTMGPSGSGELFF TGTGCCACCACCATGGGGCCTAGCGGGAGCGGGGAGCTGTTTTTT
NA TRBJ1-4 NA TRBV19 CASRTEGEKLFF TGTGCCAGTAGAACTGAAGGGGAAAAACTGTTTTTT
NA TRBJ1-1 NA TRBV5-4 CASTIWGGLPEAFF TGTGCCAGCACCATCTGGGGAGGGTTGCCTGAAGCTTTCTTT
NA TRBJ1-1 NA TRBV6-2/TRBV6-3 CASKIPEIGGESTEAFF TGTGCCAGCAAAATCCCGGAGATCGGGGGCGAAAGCACTGAAGCTTTCTTT
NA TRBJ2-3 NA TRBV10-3 CAISEGDTDTQYF TGTGCCATCAGCGAGGGCGACACAGATACGCAGTATTTT
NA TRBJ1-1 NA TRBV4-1 CASSQDQGLLTEAFF TGCGCCAGCAGCCAAGATCAGGGTTTGCTCACTGAAGCTTTCTTT
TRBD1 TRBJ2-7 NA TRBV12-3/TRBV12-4 CASRQRTGGLQYF TGTGCCAGCAGACAAAGGACAGGGGGCTTGCAGTACTTC
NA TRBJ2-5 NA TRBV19 CASTSTGGARQETQYF TGTGCCAGTACTTCAACAGGGGGGGCCCGCCAAGAGACCCAGTACTTC
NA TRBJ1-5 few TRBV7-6 CASSLGAEGNQPQHF TGTGCCAGCAGCTTAGGGGCAGAGGGCAATCAGCCCCAGCATTTT
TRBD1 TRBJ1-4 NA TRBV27 CASSSHRGASTNEKLFF TGTGCCAGCAGTTCCCACAGGGGGGCGTCAACTAATGAAAAACTGTTTTTT
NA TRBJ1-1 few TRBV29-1 CSVETFRGREAFF TGCAGCGTTGAAACGTTCCGGGGCAGGGAAGCTTTCTTT
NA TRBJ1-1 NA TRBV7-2 CASSLPQGTEAFF TGTGCCAGCAGCCTCCCCCAAGGGACTGAAGCTTTCTTT
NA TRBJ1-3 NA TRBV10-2 CASSDGGFSGNTIYF TGCGCCAGCAGTGATGGGGGCTTCTCTGGAAACACCATATATTTT
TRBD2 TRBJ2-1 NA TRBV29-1 CSVGSGSGTYNEQFF TGCAGCGTTGGATCGGGTAGCGGGACCTACAATGAGCAGTTCTTC
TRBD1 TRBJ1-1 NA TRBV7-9 CASSSDRSRGTEAFF TGTGCCAGCAGCTCGGACAGGTCGAGAGGCACTGAAGCTTTCTTT
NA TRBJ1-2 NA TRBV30 CAWSDPGVGQNYGYTF TGTGCCTGGAGTGACCCAGGTGTAGGACAGAACTATGGCTACACCTTC
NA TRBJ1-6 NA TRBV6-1 CASRGFSSPLHF TGTGCCAGCCGTGGTTTTAGCTCACCCCTCCACTTT
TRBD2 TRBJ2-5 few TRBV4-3 CASSQDQRERETQYF TGCGCCAGCAGCCAAGATCAGCGGGAGAGGGAGACCCAGTACTTC
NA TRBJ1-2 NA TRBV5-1 CASSLDPGAVGYTF TGCGCCAGCAGCTTGGATCCGGGGGCGGTCGGCTACACCTTC
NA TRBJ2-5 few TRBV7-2 CASSFNRGEDETQYF TGTGCCAGCAGCTTCAATAGGGGGGAGGACGAGACCCAGTACTTC
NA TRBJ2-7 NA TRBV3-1 CASSHQAGKYEQYF TGTGCCAGCAGCCATCAGGCGGGGAAGTACGAGCAGTACTTC
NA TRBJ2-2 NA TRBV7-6 CASSTRGGSPGELFF TGTGCCAGCAGCACCCGTGGGGGGAGTCCCGGGGAGCTGTTTTTT
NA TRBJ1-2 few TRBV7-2 CASSRSSGNYGYTF TGTGCCAGCAGCAGATCTTCAGGGAACTATGGCTACACCTTC
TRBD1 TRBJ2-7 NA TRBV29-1 CSVGRQGPGEQYF TGCAGCGTTGGTAGACAGGGCCCGGGGGAGCAGTACTTC
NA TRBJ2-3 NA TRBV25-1 CATGLFGTSTDTQYF TGTGCCACAGGCCTTTTTGGGACTAGCACAGATACGCAGTATTTT
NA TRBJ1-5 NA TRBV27 CASSSKGGALANQPQHF TGTGCCAGCAGCTCGAAAGGGGGGGCGTTGGCCAATCAGCCCCAGCATTTT
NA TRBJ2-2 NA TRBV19 CASMTPGLANTGELFF TGTGCCAGTATGACTCCGGGACTGGCGAACACCGGGGAGCTGTTTTTT
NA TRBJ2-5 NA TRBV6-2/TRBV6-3 CASSPQGFGQETQYF TGTGCCAGCAGTCCTCAGGGGTTCGGTCAAGAGACCCAGTACTTC
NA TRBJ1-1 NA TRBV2 CASSDESMNTEAFF TGTGCCAGCAGCGACGAGTCTATGAACACTGAAGCTTTCTTT
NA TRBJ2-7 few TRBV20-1 CSARDALEQYF TGCAGTGCTAGAGATGCCTTGGAGCAGTACTTC
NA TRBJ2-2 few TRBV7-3 CASSLRGPANTGELFF TGTGCCAGCAGCTTAAGGGGGCCCGCGAACACCGGGGAGCTGTTTTTT
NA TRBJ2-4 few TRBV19 CASSGTLGIQNIQYF TGTGCCAGTAGTGGGACCTTAGGGATCCAAAACATTCAGTACTTC
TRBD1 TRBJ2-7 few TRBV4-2 CASSQDRGLVEQYF TGTGCCAGCAGCCAAGACAGGGGGCTGGTCGAGCAGTACTTC
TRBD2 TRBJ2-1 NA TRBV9 CASSVEPAGGRGDEQFF TGTGCCAGCAGCGTAGAACCTGCGGGAGGTCGAGGGGATGAGCAGTTCTTC
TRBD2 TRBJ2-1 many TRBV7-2 CASSQAGTSLPNEQFF TGTGCCAGCAGCCAAGCCGGGACTAGCCTCCCCAATGAGCAGTTCTTC